Below are 25 T cell receptor beta chains sequenced from a single sample in a study of shared clonotypes between healthy human individuals. This table comes from immunoSEQ multiplex PCR, and its TCRdb copy is limited to in-frame clones, with some not included. Of around 1.5 million clones listed, around 98% were seen once; the top ten hold 0.4% to 0.45%. The sequenced sample consisted of naive CD4+ T cells sorted from blood. The sample's subset: CD45RA+ positively selected. These receptors came from a man younger than 45 in good health.

The chain joins TRBV4-2 to TRBJ2-1; 7 bases agree with TRBD1. There are 14 residues in the CDR3. V shed 3 bases, J shed 8 bases, and the junction held 7 bases outside the gene matches. Germline V gene lookup returns CDR1 LGHNA and CDR2 YNFKEQ. The CDR3 sequence is CASSHLRDSHEQFF. DNA for the CDR3: TGTGCCAGCAGCCATCTCAGGGACAGTCATGAGCAGTTCTTC.

The chain has TRBV19 and TRBJ1-4; TRBD1 matches at 7 bases. V dropped 3 bases and J dropped 11; count of bases not matched to a gene: 6. Germline V gives CDR1 LNHDA, CDR2 SQIVND (reference sequence). The CDR3 totals 13 residues. The CDR3 nucleotides are TGTGCCAGTAGTATGGGACAGCCTGACAAACTGTTTTTT. Protein sequence: CASSMGQPDKLFF.

The genes are TRBV5-1 and TRBJ2-5, with TRBD1 identical over 8 bases. Per germline, CDR1 SGHRS and CDR2 YFSETQ. Trimming removed 4 bases from V and 4 bases from J; junction bases left unmatched: 9. The CDR3 has 15 residues. The CDR3 DNA reads as TGCGCCAGCAGCACCACGACAGGGGTCCCAGAGACCCAGTACTTC. Translating it yields CASSTTTGVPETQYF.

V gene TRBV5-1 combines with J gene TRBJ2-2; D perhaps matches TRBD2 (6 bases). With 5 bases removed from V and 6 bases from J, the gap between germline ends came to 14 bases. Germline V gives CDR1 SGHRS, CDR2 YFSETQ. This CDR3 region has 14 residues. The CDR3 here is CASSSGRTAGELFF. The CDR3 bases are TGCGCCAGCAGTTCCGGGAGAACTGCCGGGGAGCTGTTTTTT.

The gene calls are TRBV19 and TRBJ2-7; TRBD1 matches at 8 bases. V lost 2 bases, J lost 6 bases, and 9 bases stayed unmatched. In germline, CDR1 is LNHDA, CDR2 SQIVND (reference sequence). This CDR3 comprises 15 residues. CDR3 bases: TGTGCCAGTAGTATATCACCAGGGGGCAGCGGCGAGCAGTACTTC. It encodes CASSISPGGSGEQYF. Full variable domain (outside the CDR3, taken from reference TRBV19 and TRBJ2-7): DGGITQSPKYLFRKEGQNVTLSCEQNLNHDAMYWYRQDPGQGLRLIYYSQIVNDFQKGDIAEGYSVSREKKESFPLTVTSAQKNPTAFYLCASSISPGGSGEQYFGPGTRLTVT.

The chain carries TRBV2 and TRBJ2-7; TRBD1 matches at 8 bases. After removal of 7 bases from V and 1 base from J, the junction contained 9 bases not matched to a gene. In germline, CDR1 is SNHLY, CDR2 FYNNEI. This CDR3 has 15 amino acids. CDR3 sequence reads: CASKEDRASSYEQYF. CDR3 nucleotide sequence: TGTGCCAGCAAAGAGGACAGGGCAAGTTCCTACGAGCAGTACTTC. Drawing the rest from reference TRBV2 and TRBJ2-7, the complete variable domain is EPEVTQTPSHQVTQMGQEVILRCVPISNHLYFYWYRQILGQKVEFLVSFYNNEISEKSEIFDDQFSVERPDGSNFTLKIRSTKLEDSAMYFCASKEDRASSYEQYFGPGTRLTVT.

The chain uses TRBV7-9 and TRBJ2-7; TRBD1 might be the D (6 bases). Germline V gene lookup returns CDR1 SEHNR and CDR2 FQNEAQ (reference sequence). This CDR3 comprises 13 residues. The V and J ends lost 5 bases and 1 base respectively, with 9 bases between them. CDR3 in amino acids: CASSGGQSYEQYF. For the CDR3, the DNA is TGTGCCAGCAGCGGCGGACAGTCCTACGAGCAGTACTTC.

This chain uses TRBV6-5 with TRBJ1-4; 7 bases map to TRBD1. There are 14 residues in the CDR3. Germline CDR1 reads MNHEY; CDR2 reads SVGAGI. Unmatched junction bases numbered 7, after V lost 5 bases and J lost 7 bases. CDR3 residues: CASSLTGEGEKLFF. CDR3 DNA sequence: TGTGCCAGCAGTCTAACAGGGGAGGGTGAAAAACTGTTTTTT.

This clone was seen once. The chain combines TRBV27 with TRBJ2-1, with 11 bases that match TRBD2. J gave up 4 bases and V 7 bases, and 6 bases lay outside the gene matches. This CDR3 is built from 15 residues. Germline assignment: CDR1 MNHEY and CDR2 SMNVEV (reference sequence). In DNA, the CDR3 is TGTGCCAGCACTTCAGGGACTAGCGGATACAATGAGCAGTTCTTC. It encodes CASTSGTSGYNEQFF.

The chain couples TRBV2 to TRBJ1-2, with TRBD1 matching over 12 bases. CDR3 length: 13 residues. The trim removed 6 bases at V and 8 bases at J, leaving 4 bases unmatched. Germline assignment: CDR1 SNHLY and CDR2 FYNNEI. CDR3 in amino acids: CASSWDRGRGYTF. CDR3 DNA sequence: TGTGCCAGCAGCTGGGACAGGGGGCGAGGCTACACCTTC.

The chain is built from TRBV6-6 and TRBJ2-1; TRBD2 is a possible D gene (6 bases). CDR1 is MNHNY, CDR2 SVGAGI, per germline (reference sequence). CDR3 length: 15 amino acids. V shed 8 bases and J shed 2 bases, with 16 bases lying between them. The CDR3 DNA sequence: TGTGCCAGCTCTACCGGGACTCCTACCTACAATGAGCAGTTCTTC. Translated: CASSTGTPTYNEQFF.

The chain carries TRBV9 and TRBJ2-1, with TRBD2 identical over 7 bases. V dropped 1 base and J dropped 7; count of bases not matched to a gene: 20. Germline V gives CDR1 SGDLS, CDR2 YYNGEE. The CDR3 consists of 19 residues. This chain's CDR3 is CASSVSPSGLSRARNEQFF. For the CDR3, the DNA is TGTGCCAGCAGCGTATCCCCTAGCGGACTGTCTAGGGCAAGAAATGAGCAGTTCTTC. The whole variable domain, remainder taken from reference TRBV9 and TRBJ2-1, is DSGVTQTPKHLITATGQRVTLRCSPRSGDLSVYWYQQSLDQGLQFLIQYYNGEERAKGNILERFSAQQFPDLHSELNLSSLELGDSALYFCASSVSPSGLSRARNEQFFGPGTRLTVL.

V gene TRBV27 combines with J gene TRBJ1-1; tentative D call: TRBD1 (5 bases). From germline, CDR1 is MNHEY and CDR2 SMNVEV (reference sequence). Trimming pared 8 bases from V and 0 bases from J, leaving 16 bases between. This CDR3 spans 15 amino acids. The CDR3 coding sequence is TGTGCCAGCGGTAAGTGGGACGGAATGAACACTGAAGCTTTCTTT. This sequence encodes CASGKWDGMNTEAFF.

This chain uses TRBV25-1 with TRBJ2-7; 7 bases map to TRBD1. Trimming took 3 bases from V and 1 from J; bases not matched to a gene: 9. Germline CDR1 MGHDK, CDR2 SYGVNS. This CDR3 region has 16 residues. CDR3 residues: CASSDPGQATSYEQYF. CDR3 coding DNA: TGTGCCAGCAGTGACCCCGGACAGGCCACGTCCTACGAGCAGTACTTC.

The chain is built from TRBV10-3 and TRBJ1-1; D is unresolved. Trimming cost V 3 bases and J 6 bases, with 5 bases left between them. This CDR3 has 11 amino acids. Germline CDR1 reads ENHRY; CDR2 reads SYGVKD. CDR3 coding DNA: TGTGCCATCAGTGATGAGTCTGAAGCTTTCTTT. It codes for CAISDESEAFF.

This rearrangement joins TRBV7-9 to TRBJ1-2; a weak D match, TRBD1 (5 bases). Between the trimmed V and J ends, which lost 5 bases and 4 bases, there was a span of 14 bases. In germline, CDR1 is SEHNR, CDR2 FQNEAQ (reference sequence). CDR3 size: 14 residues. The CDR3: CASSPPGFFYGYTF. CDR3 DNA sequence: TGTGCCAGCAGCCCTCCAGGGTTTTTCTATGGCTACACCTTC.

This clone was recorded once. The same CDR3 also results from other DNA sequences found in this sample. This chain connects TRBV7-2 to TRBJ2-5; possibly TRBD1 or TRBD2 for D (5 bases each). The CDR3 covers 14 residues. From germline, CDR1 is SGHTA and CDR2 FQGNSA. Trimming left V 2 bases short and J 2 bases short, with 9 bases between. CDR3: CASSLSGAQETQYF. The CDR3 DNA reads TGTGCCAGCAGCTTATCCGGGGCACAAGAGACCCAGTACTTC.

This clone was seen once. The genes are TRBV6-1 and TRBJ1-5; TRBD1 is a possible D gene (5 bases). V was pared by 6 bases and J by 7 bases, with 16 bases between. Per germline, CDR1 MNHNS and CDR2 SASEGT. This CDR3 is built from 14 residues. The CDR3 reads CASRRDPTRQPQHF. CDR3 sequence (DNA): TGTGCCAGCAGAAGGGACCCGACACGGCAGCCCCAGCATTTT.

The chain links TRBV5-1 to TRBJ2-5; unclear D gene. Germline CDR1 SGHRS, CDR2 YFSETQ. This CDR3 has 12 residues. Between the trimmed V and J ends, which lost 4 bases and 0 bases, there was a span of 4 bases. The CDR3 reads CASSMYQETQYF. The CDR3 coding sequence is TGCGCCAGCAGCATGTACCAAGAGACCCAGTACTTC.

This chain links TRBV6-5 with TRBJ2-2; 7 positions match TRBD1. V lost 2 bases and J lost 2; bases outside the gene matches: 5. The CDR3 contains 16 residues. Germline V gene data show CDR1 as MNHEY and CDR2 as SVGAGI. The CDR3 nucleotides read TGTGCCAGCAGTTACACCCGGGACAGAAACACCGGGGAGCTGTTTTTT. Protein: CASSYTRDRNTGELFF.

V gene TRBV4-1 combines with J gene TRBJ2-3; 8 nucleotides align to TRBD1. Germline CDR1 and CDR2: MGHRA and YSYEKL. The CDR3 has 17 residues. The V gene end was trimmed by 0 bases and the J gene end by 4 bases; junction bases not matched to a gene: 9. The DNA of the CDR3 is TGCGCCAGCAGCCAAGATCTCTCAGGGGGCAGTGCAGATACGCAGTATTTT. Its translation is CASSQDLSGGSADTQYF.

The sample holds one count of this clone. This chain joins TRBV7-2 and TRBJ2-2, with D unresolved. The germline V gene has CDR1 SGHTA and CDR2 FQGNSA. The CDR3 extends over 14 amino acids. Trimming left V 2 bases short and J 1 base short, with 5 bases between. CDR3 region: CASSLNQNTGELFF. CDR3 nucleotide sequence: TGTGCCAGCAGCTTAAACCAGAACACCGGGGAGCTGTTTTTT.

This CDR3 reads CSAPRSEAFF. The CDR3 DNA reads TGCAGTGCCCCAAGGAGTGAAGCTTTCTTT. J is TRBJ1-1 and V is TRBV20-1; D unresolved. Trimming took off 6 bases at V and 7 bases at J, with 9 bases between the two ends. The germline CDR1 and CDR2 sequences are DFQATT and SNEGSKA (reference sequence). CDR3 length: 10 residues.

The chain uses TRBV7-2 and TRBJ2-2; the D gene is possibly TRBD1 (6 bases). Germline V lookup: CDR1 SGHTA, CDR2 FQGNSA. The CDR3 has 17 residues. Trimming cost V 6 bases and J 2 bases, with 19 bases left between them. The CDR3, as DNA: TGTGCCAGCAGTTTTTGGGGTAGGACAGCCAACACCGGGGAGCTGTTTTTT. Its translation is CASSFWGRTANTGELFF. The full variable domain, rest sourced from reference TRBV7-2 and TRBJ2-2, is GAGVSQSPSNKVTEKGKDVELRCDPISGHTALYWYRQSLGQGLEFLIYFQGNSAPDKSGLPSDRFSAERTGGSVSTLTIQRTQQEDSAVYLCASSFWGRTANTGELFFGEGSRLTVL.

The chain has TRBV4-2 and TRBJ2-2; unclear D gene. Germline assignment: CDR1 LGHNA and CDR2 YNFKEQ. The CDR3 runs 15 residues. Deletions cut 5 bases from V and 8 bases from J, with 18 bases between. CDR3 bases: TGTGCCAGCAGCAAAGGGTCAGCCCTGACAGGGGAGCTGTTTTTT. Protein: CASSKGSALTGELFF.